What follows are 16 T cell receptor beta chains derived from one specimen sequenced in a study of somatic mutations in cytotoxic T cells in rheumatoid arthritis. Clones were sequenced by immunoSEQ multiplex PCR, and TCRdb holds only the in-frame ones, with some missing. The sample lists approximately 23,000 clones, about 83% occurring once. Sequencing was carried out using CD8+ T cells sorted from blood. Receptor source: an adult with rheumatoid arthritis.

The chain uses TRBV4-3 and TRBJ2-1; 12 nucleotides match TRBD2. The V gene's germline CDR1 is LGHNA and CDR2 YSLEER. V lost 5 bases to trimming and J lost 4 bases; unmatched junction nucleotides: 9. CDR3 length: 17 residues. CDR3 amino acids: CASSSRTSGAAYNEQFF. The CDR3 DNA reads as TGCGCCAGCAGCTCCCGGACTAGCGGGGCCGCGTACAATGAGCAGTTCTTC.

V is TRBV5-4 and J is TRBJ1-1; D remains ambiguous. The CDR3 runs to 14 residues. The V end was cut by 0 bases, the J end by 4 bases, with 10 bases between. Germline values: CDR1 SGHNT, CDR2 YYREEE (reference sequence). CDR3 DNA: TGTGCCAGCAGCTTGGCGGGTGGAGTCACTGAAGCTTTCTTT. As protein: CASSLAGGVTEAFF.

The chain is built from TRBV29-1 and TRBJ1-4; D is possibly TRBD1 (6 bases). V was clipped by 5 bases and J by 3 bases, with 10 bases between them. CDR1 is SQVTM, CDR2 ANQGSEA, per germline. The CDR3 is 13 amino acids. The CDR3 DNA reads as TGCAGCGTTCTACAGGGCCCTAATGAAAAACTGTTTTTT. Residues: CSVLQGPNEKLFF.

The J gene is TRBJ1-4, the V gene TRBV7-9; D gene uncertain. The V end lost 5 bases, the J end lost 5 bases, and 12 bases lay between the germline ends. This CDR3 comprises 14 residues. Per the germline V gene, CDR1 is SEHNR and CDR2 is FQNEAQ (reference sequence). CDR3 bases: TGTGCCAGCAGCCCGGGCCGTTCGAATGAAAAACTGTTTTTT. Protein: CASSPGRSNEKLFF. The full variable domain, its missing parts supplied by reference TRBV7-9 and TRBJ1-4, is DTGVSQNPRHKITKRGQNVTFRCDPISEHNRLYWYRQTLGQGPEFLTYFQNEAQLEKSRLLSDRFSAERPKGSFSTLEIQRTEQGDSAMYLCASSPGRSNEKLFFGSGTQLSVL.

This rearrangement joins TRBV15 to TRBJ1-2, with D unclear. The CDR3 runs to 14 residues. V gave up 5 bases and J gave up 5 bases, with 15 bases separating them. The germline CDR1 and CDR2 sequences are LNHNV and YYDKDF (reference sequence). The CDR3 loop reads CATSSPWGLYGYTF. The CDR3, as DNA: TGTGCCACCAGCTCGCCGTGGGGATTATATGGCTACACCTTC.

Here the CDR3 DNA reads TGTGCCAGCAGCTTAGTGGGACAGGGCTCCTACGAGCAGTACTTC. Protein sequence: CASSLVGQGSYEQYF. This rearrangement joins TRBV7-2 to TRBJ2-7; 9 bases map to TRBD1. Trimming removed 1 base from V and 0 bases from J; junction bases left unmatched: 1. CDR3 size: 15 residues. Germline lookup yields CDR1 SGHTA and CDR2 FQGNSA.

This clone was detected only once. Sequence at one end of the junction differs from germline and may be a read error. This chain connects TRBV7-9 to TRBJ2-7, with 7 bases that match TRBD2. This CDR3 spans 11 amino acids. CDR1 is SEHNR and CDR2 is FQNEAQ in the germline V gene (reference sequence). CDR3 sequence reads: CASSLAGEQYF. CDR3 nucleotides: TGTGCCAGCAGTTTAGCGGGCGAGCAGTACTTC. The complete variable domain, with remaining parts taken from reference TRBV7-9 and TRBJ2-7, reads DTGVSQNPRHKITKRGQNVTFRCDPISEHNRLYWYRQTLGQGPEFLTYFQNEAQLEKSRLLSDRFSAERPKGSFSTLEIQRTEQGDSAMYLCASSLAGEQYFGPGTRLTVT.

The CDR3 is CAISGGSVEQYF. CDR3 DNA: TGTGCCATCAGTGGGGGCAGTGTCGAGCAGTACTTC. This chain connects TRBV10-3 to TRBJ2-5, with a tentative D call TRBD1 (5 bases). Matching the DNA end better, TRBJ2-7 makes the J call doubtful. Germline V gene data show CDR1 as ENHRY and CDR2 as SYGVKD. The CDR3 sequence is 12 residues long.

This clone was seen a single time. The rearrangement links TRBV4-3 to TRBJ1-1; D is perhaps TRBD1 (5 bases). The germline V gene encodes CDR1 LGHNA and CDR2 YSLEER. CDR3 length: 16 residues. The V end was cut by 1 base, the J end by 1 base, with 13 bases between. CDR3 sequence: CASSQVGGTSNTEAFF. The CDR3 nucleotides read TGCGCCAGCAGCCAAGTGGGAGGGACCTCGAACACTGAAGCTTTCTTT.

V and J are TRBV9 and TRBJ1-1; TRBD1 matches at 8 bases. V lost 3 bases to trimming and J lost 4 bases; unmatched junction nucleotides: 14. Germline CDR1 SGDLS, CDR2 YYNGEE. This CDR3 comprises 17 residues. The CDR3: CASSDNLGQGGTTEAFF. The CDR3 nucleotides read TGTGCCAGCAGCGACAACCTAGGACAGGGTGGTACCACTGAAGCTTTCTTT. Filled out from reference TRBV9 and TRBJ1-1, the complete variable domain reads DSGVTQTPKHLITATGQRVTLRCSPRSGDLSVYWYQQSLDQGLQFLIQYYNGEERAKGNILERFSAQQFPDLHSELNLSSLELGDSALYFCASSDNLGQGGTTEAFFGQGTRLTVV.

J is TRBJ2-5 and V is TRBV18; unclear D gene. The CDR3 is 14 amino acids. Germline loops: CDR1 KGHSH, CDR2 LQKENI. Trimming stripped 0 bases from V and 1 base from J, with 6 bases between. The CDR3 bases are TGTGCCAGCTCACCACCTTGGGCCCAAGAGACCCAGTACTTC. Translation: CASSPPWAQETQYF.

The CDR3 here is CATQPGQGASQPQHF. The CDR3 DNA follows: TGTGCCACCCAACCGGGACAGGGGGCAAGTCAGCCCCAGCATTTT. This chain uses TRBV7-8 with TRBJ1-5; 12 bases match TRBD1. The germline CDR1 and CDR2 sequences are SGHVS and FQNEAQ. The length of the CDR3 is 15 residues. After removal of 10 bases from V and 6 bases from J, the junction contained 10 bases not matched to a gene.

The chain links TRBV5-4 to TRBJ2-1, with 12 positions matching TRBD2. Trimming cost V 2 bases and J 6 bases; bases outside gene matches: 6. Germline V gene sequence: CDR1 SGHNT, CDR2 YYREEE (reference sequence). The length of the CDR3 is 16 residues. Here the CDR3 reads CASSFTGLAGSNEQFF. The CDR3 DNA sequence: TGTGCCAGCAGCTTTACTGGACTAGCGGGATCCAATGAGCAGTTCTTC.

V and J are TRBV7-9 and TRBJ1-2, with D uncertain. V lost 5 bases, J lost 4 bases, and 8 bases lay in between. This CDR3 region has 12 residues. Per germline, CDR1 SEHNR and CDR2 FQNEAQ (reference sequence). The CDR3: CASSPDLYGYTF. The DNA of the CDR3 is TGTGCCAGCAGCCCGGACCTCTATGGCTACACCTTC.

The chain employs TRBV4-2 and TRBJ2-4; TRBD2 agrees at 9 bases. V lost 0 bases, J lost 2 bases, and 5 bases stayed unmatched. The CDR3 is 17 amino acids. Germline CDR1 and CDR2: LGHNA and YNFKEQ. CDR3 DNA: TGTGCCAGCAGCCAAGAAGCAGCGGGAGGCCCCAAAAACATTCAGTACTTC. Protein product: CASSQEAAGGPKNIQYF.

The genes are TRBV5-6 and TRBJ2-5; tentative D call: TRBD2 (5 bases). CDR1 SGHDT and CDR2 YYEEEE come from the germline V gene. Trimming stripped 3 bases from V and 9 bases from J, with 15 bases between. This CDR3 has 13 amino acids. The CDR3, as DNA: TGTGCCAGCAGCTCCCCACCCGCGGGTGCCCAGTACTTC. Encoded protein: CASSSPPAGAQYF.